This TCR beta chain was obtained from a study of T-cell reconstitution after alpha-beta-depleted transplantation in children. The ends were cut back, 5 bases at V and 6 bases at J, with 17 bases in the middle. Germline V gene sequence: CDR1 SGHTA, CDR2 FQGTGA. This CDR3 spans 14 amino acids. This clonotype was picked up a small number of times. During its preparation, the TCRbeta library received unique molecular identifiers. TCRdb redid the calling of the PCR reads with MiXCR, one entry per CDR3 protein. The data hold approximately 88,000 distinct CDR3 sequences, with more than 10% observed a single time.

The sequence came from a human donor who donated a stem cell graft to a child with inherited bone marrow failure. V is TRBV7-3 and J is TRBJ2-7; a weak D match, TRBD2 (6 bases). Sequenced here: PBMCs from the stem cell graft donor, sampled from the stem cell graft. The CDR3 region has the DNA TGTGCCAGCAGCCCCTGGGGGGAGGTCTCCGAGCAGTACTTC. This gives the protein CASSPWGEVSEQYF.